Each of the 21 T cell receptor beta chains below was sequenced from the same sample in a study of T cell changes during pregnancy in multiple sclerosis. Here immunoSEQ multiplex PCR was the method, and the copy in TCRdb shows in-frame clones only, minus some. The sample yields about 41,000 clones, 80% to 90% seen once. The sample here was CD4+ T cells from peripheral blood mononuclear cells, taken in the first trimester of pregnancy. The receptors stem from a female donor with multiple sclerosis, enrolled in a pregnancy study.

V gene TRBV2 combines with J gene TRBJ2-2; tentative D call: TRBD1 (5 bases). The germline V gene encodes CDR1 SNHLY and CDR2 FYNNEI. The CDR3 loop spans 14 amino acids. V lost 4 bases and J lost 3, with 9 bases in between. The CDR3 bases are TGTGCCAGCAGTGGTCAGGGCTACACCGGGGAGCTGTTTTTT. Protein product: CASSGQGYTGELFF.

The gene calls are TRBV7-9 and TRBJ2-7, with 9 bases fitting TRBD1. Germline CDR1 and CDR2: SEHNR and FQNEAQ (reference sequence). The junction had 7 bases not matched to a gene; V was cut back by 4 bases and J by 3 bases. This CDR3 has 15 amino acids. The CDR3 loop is CASSYGQGLIYEQYF. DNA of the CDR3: TGTGCCAGCAGCTACGGACAGGGGCTAATCTACGAGCAGTACTTC.

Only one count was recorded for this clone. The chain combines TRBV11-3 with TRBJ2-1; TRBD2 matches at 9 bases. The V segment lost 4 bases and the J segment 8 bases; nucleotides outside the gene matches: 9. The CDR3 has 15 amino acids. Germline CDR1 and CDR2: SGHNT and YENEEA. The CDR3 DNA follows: TGTGCCAGCAGCTCTAGCGGGATAGAGGGTGATGAGCAGTTCTTC. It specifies CASSSSGIEGDEQFF.

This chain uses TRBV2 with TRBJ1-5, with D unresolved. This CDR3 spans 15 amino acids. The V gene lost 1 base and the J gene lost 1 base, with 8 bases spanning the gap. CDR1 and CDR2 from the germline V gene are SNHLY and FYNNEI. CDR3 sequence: CASSEGLISNQPQHF. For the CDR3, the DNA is TGTGCCAGCAGTGAAGGGCTGATAAGCAATCAGCCCCAGCATTTT.

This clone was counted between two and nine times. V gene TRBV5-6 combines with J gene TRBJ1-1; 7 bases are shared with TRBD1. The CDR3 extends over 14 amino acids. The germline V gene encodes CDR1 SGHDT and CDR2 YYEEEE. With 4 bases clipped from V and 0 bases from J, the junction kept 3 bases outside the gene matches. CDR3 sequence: CASSRGQMNTEAFF. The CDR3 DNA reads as TGTGCCAGCAGCAGGGGACAGATGAACACTGAAGCTTTCTTT.

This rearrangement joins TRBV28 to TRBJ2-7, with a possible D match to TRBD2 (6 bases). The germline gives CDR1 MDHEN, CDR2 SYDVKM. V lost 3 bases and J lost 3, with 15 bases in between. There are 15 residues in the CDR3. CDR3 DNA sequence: TGTGCCAGCAGTTTCTGGTTAGCGGATAACTACGAGCAGTACTTC. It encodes CASSFWLADNYEQYF.

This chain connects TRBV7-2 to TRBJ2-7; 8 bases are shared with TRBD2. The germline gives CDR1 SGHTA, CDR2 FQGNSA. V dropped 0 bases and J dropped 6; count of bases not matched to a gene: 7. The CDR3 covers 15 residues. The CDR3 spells CASSLAVGGAGEQYF. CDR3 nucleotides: TGTGCCAGCAGCTTAGCGGTCGGGGGGGCTGGCGAGCAGTACTTC.

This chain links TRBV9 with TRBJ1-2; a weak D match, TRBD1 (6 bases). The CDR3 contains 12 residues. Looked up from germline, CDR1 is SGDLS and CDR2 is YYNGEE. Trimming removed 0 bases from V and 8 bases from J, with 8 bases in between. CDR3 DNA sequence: TGTGCCAGCAGCGTAGCAGGGGTCGGCTACACCTTC. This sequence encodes CASSVAGVGYTF.

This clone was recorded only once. The CDR3 coding sequence is TGCGCCAGCAGCTTGGGACTAGCGGGACGAGAGACCCAGTACTTC. This encodes CASSLGLAGRETQYF. This chain links TRBV5-1 with TRBJ2-5; 11 bases fit TRBD2. V shed 0 bases, J shed 4 bases, and the junction held 2 bases outside the gene matches. The germline gives CDR1 SGHRS, CDR2 YFSETQ. The CDR3 is made up of 15 amino acids. Full variable domain (outside the CDR3, taken from reference TRBV5-1 and TRBJ2-5): KAGVTQTPRYLIKTRGQQVTLSCSPISGHRSVSWYQQTPGQGLQFLFEYFSETQRNKGNFPGRFSGRQFSNSRSEMNVSTLELGDSALYLCASSLGLAGRETQYFGPGTRLLVL.

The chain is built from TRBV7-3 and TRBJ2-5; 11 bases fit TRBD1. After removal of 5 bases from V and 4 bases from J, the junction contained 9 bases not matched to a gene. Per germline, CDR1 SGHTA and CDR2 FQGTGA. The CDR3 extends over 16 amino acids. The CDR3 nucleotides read TGTGCCAGCAGCCCAGGATCCGGGACAGGGGGAGAGACCCAGTACTTC. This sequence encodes CASSPGSGTGGETQYF.

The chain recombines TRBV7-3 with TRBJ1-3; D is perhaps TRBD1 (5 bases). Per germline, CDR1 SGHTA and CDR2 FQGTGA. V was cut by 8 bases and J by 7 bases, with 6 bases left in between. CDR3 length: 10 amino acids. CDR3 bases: TGTGCCAGCGGGGCCAACACCATATATTTT. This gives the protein CASGANTIYF. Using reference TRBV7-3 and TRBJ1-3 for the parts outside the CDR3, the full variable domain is GAGVSQTPSNKVTEKGKYVELRCDPISGHTALYWYRQSLGQGPEFLIYFQGTGAADDSGLPNDRFFAVRPEGSVSTLKIQRTERGDSAVYLCASGANTIYFGEGSWLTVV.

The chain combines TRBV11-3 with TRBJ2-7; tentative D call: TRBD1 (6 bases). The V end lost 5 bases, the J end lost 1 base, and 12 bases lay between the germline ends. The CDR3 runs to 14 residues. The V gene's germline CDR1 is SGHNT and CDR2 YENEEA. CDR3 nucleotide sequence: TGTGCCAGCAGCGACAGGAAGGGGTCCTACGAGCAGTACTTC. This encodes CASSDRKGSYEQYF.

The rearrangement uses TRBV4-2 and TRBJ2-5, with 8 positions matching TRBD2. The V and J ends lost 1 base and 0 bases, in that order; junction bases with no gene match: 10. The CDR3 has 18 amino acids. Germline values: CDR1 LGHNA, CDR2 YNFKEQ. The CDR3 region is CASSQVFGRGEYQETQYF. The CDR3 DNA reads TGTGCCAGCAGCCAAGTTTTCGGGAGGGGCGAGTACCAAGAGACCCAGTACTTC.

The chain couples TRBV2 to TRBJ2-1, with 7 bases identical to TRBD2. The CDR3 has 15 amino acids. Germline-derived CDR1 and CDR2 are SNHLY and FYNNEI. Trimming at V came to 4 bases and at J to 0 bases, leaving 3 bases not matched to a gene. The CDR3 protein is CASSALASSYNEQFF. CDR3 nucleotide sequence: TGTGCCAGCAGTGCACTAGCGAGCTCCTACAATGAGCAGTTCTTC. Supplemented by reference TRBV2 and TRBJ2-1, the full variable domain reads EPEVTQTPSHQVTQMGQEVILRCVPISNHLYFYWYRQILGQKVEFLVSFYNNEISEKSEIFDDQFSVERPDGSNFTLKIRSTKLEDSAMYFCASSALASSYNEQFFGPGTRLTVL.

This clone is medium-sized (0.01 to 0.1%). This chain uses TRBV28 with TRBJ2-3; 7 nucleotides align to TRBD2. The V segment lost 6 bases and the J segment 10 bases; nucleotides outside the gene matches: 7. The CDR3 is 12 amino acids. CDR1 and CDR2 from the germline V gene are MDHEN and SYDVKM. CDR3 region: CASRARLAAQYF. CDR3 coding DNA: TGTGCCAGCAGGGCCCGGCTAGCGGCGCAGTATTTT.

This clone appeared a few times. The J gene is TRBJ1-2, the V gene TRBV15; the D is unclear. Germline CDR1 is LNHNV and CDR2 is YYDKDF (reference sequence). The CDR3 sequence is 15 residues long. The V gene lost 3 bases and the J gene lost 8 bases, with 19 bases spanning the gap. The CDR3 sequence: CATSSAWPEQQGYTF. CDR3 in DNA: TGTGCCACCAGCAGCGCATGGCCCGAACAGCAAGGCTACACCTTC.

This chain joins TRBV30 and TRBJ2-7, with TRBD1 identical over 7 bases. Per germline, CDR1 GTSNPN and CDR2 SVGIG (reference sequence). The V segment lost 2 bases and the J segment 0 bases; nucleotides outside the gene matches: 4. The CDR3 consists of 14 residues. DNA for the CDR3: TGTGCCTGGAGTCGGGACAGCGTCTCCTACGAGCAGTACTTC. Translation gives CAWSRDSVSYEQYF.

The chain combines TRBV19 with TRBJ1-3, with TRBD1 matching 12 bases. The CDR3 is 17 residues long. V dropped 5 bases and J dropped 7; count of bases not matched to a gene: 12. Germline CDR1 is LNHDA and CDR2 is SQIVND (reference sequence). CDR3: CASSPPPGQGARNTIYF. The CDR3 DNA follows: TGTGCCAGTAGTCCTCCGCCGGGACAGGGGGCGCGGAACACCATATATTTT.

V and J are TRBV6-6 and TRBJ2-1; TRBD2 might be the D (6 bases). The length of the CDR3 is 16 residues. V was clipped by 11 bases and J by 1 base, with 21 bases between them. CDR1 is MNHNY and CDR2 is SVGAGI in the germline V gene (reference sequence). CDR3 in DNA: TGTGCCCGCCAGACGAGTCTAGCGCTATCCTACAATGAGCAGTTCTTC. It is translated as CARQTSLALSYNEQFF.

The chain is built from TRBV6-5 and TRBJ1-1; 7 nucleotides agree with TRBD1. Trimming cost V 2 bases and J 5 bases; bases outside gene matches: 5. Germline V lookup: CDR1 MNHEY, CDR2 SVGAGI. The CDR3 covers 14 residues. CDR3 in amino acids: CASSYDRVDTEAFF. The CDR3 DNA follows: TGTGCCAGCAGTTACGACAGGGTTGATACTGAAGCTTTCTTT.

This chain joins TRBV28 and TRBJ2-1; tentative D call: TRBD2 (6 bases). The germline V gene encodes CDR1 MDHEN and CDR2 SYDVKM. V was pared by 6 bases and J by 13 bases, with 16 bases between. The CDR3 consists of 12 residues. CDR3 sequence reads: CASRGNVGRQFF. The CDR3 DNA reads TGTGCCAGCAGAGGAAATGTCGGGAGACAGTTCTTC.